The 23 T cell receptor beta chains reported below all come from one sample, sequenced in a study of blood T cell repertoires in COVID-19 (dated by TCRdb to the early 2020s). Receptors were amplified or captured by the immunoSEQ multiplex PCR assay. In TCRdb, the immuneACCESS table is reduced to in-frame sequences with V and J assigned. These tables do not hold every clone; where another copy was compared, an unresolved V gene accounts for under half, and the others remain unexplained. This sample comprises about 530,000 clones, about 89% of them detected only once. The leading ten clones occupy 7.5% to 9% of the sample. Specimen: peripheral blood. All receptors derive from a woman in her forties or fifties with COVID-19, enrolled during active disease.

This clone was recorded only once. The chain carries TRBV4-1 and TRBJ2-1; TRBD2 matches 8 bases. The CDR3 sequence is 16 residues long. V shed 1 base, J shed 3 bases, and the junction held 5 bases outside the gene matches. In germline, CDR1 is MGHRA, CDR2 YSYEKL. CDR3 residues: CASSQGGLGDYNEQFF. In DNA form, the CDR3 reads TGCGCCAGCAGCCAAGGGGGACTAGGGGACTACAATGAGCAGTTCTTC.

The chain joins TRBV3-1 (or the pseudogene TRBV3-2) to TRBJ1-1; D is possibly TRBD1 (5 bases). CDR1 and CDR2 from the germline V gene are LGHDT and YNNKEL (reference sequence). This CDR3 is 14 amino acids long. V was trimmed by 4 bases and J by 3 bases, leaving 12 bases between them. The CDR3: CASSRGEWDTEAFF. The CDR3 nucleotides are TGTGCCAGCAGCCGGGGGGAATGGGACACTGAAGCTTTCTTT.

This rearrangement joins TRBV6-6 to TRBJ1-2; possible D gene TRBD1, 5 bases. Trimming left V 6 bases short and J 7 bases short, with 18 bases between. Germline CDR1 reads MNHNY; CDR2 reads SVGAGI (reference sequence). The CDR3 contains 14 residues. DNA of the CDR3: TGTGCCAGCAGGCGCCGGGGGTTTATCTCTGGCTACACCTTC. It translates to CASRRRGFISGYTF.

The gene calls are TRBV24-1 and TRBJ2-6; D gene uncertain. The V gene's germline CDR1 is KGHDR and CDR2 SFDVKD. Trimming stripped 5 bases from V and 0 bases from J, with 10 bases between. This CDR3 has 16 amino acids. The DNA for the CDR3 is TGTGCCACCAGTGCCCACACGCTCTCTGGGGCCAACGTCCTGACTTTC. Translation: CATSAHTLSGANVLTF.

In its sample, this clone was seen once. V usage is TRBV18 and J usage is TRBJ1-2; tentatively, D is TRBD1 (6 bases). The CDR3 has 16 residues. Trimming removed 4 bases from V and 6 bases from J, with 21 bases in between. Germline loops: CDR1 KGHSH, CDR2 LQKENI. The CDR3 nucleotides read TGTGCCAGCTCACTCGCTCTACAGGGAGCTTTAAATGGCTACACCTTC. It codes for CASSLALQGALNGYTF.

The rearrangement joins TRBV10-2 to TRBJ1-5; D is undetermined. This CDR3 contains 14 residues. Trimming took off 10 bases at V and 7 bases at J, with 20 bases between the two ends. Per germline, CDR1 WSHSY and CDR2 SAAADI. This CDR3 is CATGGGLMGQPQHF. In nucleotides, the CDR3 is TGCGCCACCGGCGGAGGGCTTATGGGGCAGCCCCAGCATTTT.

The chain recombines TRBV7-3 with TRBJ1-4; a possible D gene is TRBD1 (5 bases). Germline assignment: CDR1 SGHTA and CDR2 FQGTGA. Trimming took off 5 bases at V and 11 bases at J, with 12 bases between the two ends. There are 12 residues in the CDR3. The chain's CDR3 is CASSPLRQKLFF. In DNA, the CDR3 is TGTGCCAGCAGCCCTCTCCGACAGAAACTGTTTTTT. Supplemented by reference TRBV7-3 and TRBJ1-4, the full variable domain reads GAGVSQTPSNKVTEKGKYVELRCDPISGHTALYWYRQSLGQGPEFLIYFQGTGAADDSGLPNDRFFAVRPEGSVSTLKIQRTERGDSAVYLCASSPLRQKLFFGSGTQLSVL.

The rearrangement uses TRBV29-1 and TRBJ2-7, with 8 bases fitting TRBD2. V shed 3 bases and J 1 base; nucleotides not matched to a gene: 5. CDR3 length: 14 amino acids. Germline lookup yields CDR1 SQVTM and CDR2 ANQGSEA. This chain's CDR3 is CSVDESGGSYEQYF. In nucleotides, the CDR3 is TGCAGCGTTGATGAGAGCGGGGGATCCTACGAGCAGTACTTC.

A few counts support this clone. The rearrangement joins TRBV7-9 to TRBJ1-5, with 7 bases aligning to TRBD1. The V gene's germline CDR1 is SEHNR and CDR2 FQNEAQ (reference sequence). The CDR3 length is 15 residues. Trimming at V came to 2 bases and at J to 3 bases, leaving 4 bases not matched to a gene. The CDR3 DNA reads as TGTGCCAGCAGCTTAAACACAGGGGCCAATCAGCCCCAGCATTTT. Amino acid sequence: CASSLNTGANQPQHF.

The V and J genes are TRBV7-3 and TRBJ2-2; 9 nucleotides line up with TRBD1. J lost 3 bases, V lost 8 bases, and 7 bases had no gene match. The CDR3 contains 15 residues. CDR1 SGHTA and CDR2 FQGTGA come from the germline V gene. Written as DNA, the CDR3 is TGTGCCAGCGATCCGGGACAGGGACACACCGGGGAGCTGTTTTTT. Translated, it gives CASDPGQGHTGELFF.

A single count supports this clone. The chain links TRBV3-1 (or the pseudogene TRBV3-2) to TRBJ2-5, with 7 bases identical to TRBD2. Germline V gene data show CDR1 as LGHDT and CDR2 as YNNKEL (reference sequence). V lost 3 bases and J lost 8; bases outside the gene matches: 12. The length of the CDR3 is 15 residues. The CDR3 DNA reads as TGTGCCAGCAGCCATATAACTAGCGACCTCCGAACCCAGTACTTC. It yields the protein CASSHITSDLRTQYF.

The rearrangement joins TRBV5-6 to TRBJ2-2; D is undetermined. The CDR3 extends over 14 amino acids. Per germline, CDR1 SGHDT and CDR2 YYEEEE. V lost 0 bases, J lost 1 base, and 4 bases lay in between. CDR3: CASSLVKNTGELFF. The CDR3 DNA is TGTGCCAGCAGCTTGGTTAAGAACACCGGGGAGCTGTTTTTT.

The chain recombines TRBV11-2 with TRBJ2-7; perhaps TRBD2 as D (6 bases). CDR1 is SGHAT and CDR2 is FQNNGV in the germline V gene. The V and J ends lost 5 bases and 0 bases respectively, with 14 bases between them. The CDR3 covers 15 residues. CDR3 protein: CASSGGDEFSYEQYF. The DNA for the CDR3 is TGTGCCAGCAGCGGAGGGGACGAGTTCTCCTACGAGCAGTACTTC.

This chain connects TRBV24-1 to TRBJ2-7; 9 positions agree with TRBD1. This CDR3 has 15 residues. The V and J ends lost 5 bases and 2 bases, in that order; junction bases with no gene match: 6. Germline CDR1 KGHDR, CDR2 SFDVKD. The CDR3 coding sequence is TGTGCCACCAGTGTCTCCGGGACAGGGACCTACGAGCAGTACTTC. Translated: CATSVSGTGTYEQYF.

CDR3 nucleotides: TGTGCCACCAGCTACGGAGCGGATACGCAGTATTTT. This translates into CATSYGADTQYF. This chain joins TRBV15 and TRBJ2-3, with unresolved D. Germline CDR1 and CDR2: LNHNV and YYDKDF (reference sequence). The CDR3 loop spans 12 amino acids. Trimming left V 5 bases short and J 6 bases short, with 9 bases between.

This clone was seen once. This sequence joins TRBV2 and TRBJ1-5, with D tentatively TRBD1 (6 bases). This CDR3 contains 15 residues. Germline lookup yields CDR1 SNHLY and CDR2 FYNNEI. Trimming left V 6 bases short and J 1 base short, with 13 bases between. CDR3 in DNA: TGTGCCAGCAGCGGACTTGACAGGAGCAATCAGCCCCAGCATTTT. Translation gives CASSGLDRSNQPQHF.

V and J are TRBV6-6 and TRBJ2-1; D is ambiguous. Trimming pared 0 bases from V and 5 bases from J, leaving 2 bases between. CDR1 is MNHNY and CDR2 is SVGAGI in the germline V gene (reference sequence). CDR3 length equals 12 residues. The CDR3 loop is CASSYSNNEQFF. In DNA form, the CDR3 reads TGTGCCAGCAGTTACTCTAACAATGAGCAGTTCTTC.

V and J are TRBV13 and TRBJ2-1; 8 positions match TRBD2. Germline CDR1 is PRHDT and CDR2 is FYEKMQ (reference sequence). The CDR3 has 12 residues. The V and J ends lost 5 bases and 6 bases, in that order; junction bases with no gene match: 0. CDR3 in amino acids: CASSGLANEQFF. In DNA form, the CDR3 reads TGTGCCAGCAGCGGACTAGCCAATGAGCAGTTCTTC.

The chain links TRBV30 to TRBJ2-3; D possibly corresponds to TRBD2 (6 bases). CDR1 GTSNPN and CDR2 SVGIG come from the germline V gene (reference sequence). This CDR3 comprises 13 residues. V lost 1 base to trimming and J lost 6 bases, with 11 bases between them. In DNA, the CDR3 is TGTGCCTGGAGTGAACGGGGGAGCGATACGCAGTATTTT. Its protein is CAWSERGSDTQYF.

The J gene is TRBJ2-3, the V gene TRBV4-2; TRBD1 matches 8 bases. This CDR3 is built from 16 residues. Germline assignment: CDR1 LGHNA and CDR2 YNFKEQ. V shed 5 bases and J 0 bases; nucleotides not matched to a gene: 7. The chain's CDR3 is CASSVTGATSTDTQYF. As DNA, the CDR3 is TGTGCCAGCAGCGTGACAGGGGCAACTAGCACAGATACGCAGTATTTT.

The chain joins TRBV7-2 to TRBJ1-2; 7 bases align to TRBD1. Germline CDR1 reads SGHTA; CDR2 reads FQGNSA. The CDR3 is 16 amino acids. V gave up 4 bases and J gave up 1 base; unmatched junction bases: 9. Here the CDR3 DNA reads TGTGCCAGCAGCTCGCGGGTAGGGGGCAATAACTATGGCTACACCTTC. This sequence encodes CASSSRVGGNNYGYTF. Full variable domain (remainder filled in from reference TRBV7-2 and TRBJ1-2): GAGVSQSPSNKVTEKGKDVELRCDPISGHTALYWYRQSLGQGLEFLIYFQGNSAPDKSGLPSDRFSAERTGGSVSTLTIQRTQQEDSAVYLCASSSRVGGNNYGYTFGSGTRLTVV.

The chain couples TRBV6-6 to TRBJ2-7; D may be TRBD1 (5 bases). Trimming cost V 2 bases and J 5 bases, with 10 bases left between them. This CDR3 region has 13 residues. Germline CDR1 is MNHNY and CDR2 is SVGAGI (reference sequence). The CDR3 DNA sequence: TGTGCCAGCAGTTACGACAGCCTGGACGAGCAGTACTTC. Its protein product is CASSYDSLDEQYF.

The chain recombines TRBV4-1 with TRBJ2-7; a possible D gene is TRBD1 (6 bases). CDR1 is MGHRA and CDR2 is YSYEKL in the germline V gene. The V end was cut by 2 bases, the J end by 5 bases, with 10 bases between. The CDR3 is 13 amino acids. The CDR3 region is CASSQNRADEQYF. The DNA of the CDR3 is TGCGCCAGCAGCCAAAACAGGGCAGACGAGCAGTACTTC.